The 21 T cell receptor beta chains reported below all come from one sample, sequenced in a study of blood T cell repertoires in COVID-19. Using immunoSEQ multiplex PCR, the repertoire was profiled, and TCRdb retains in-frame clones only, with some absent. The sample carries some 100,000 clones, around 85% recorded once. The material sequenced was peripheral blood. The receptors originated from a man aged 50-60 years with active or convalescent COVID-19.

J is TRBJ1-1 and V is TRBV7-9; D gene ambiguous. Trimming removed 4 bases from V and 5 bases from J, with 14 bases in between. This CDR3 is built from 14 residues. Germline-derived CDR1 and CDR2 are SEHNR and FQNEAQ (reference sequence). CDR3 loop: CASSSHSEGTEAFF. In DNA form, the CDR3 reads TGTGCCAGCAGCTCCCACAGTGAGGGAACTGAAGCTTTCTTT.

V is TRBV30 and J is TRBJ1-1; 7 bases align to TRBD1. Trimming at V came to 3 bases and at J to 2 bases, leaving 3 bases not matched to a gene. The CDR3 consists of 13 residues. Per the germline V gene, CDR1 is GTSNPN and CDR2 is SVGIG (reference sequence). CDR3 residues: CAWSLGGNTEAFF. CDR3 DNA: TGTGCCTGGAGCCTAGGGGGCAACACTGAAGCTTTCTTT.

The chain has TRBV5-1 and TRBJ1-3, with D tentatively TRBD1 (5 bases). V lost 4 bases, J lost 4 bases, and 15 bases lay in between. Germline CDR1 and CDR2: SGHRS and YFSETQ. This CDR3 contains 15 residues. The DNA of the CDR3 is TGCGCCAGCAGCCCGGGAGGGGAAATGGGAAACACCATATATTTT. It specifies CASSPGGEMGNTIYF. The full variable domain, with the rest looked up from reference TRBV5-1 and TRBJ1-3, is KAGVTQTPRYLIKTRGQQVTLSCSPISGHRSVSWYQQTPGQGLQFLFEYFSETQRNKGNFPGRFSGRQFSNSRSEMNVSTLELGDSALYLCASSPGGEMGNTIYFGEGSWLTVV.

CDR3 loop: CASSFSGFHEQYF. The CDR3 coding sequence is TGTGCCAGCAGCTTCTCCGGGTTCCACGAGCAGTACTTC. The V call is TRBV11-2, the J call TRBJ2-7, with D hard to call. The V gene lost 3 bases and the J gene lost 5 bases, with 11 bases spanning the gap. CDR1 is SGHAT and CDR2 is FQNNGV in the germline V gene. The CDR3 sequence is 13 residues long.

The V gene is TRBV14, the J gene TRBJ2-1, with D tentatively TRBD2 (5 bases). The CDR3 has 15 amino acids. Germline CDR1 SGHDN, CDR2 FVKESK. V lost 1 base to trimming and J lost 0 bases, with 7 bases between them. CDR3 in DNA: TGTGCCAGCAGCCAAGGGACTCCCTCCTACAATGAGCAGTTCTTC. Translated: CASSQGTPSYNEQFF.

The V gene is TRBV19, the J gene TRBJ1-5, with unresolved D. The CDR3 totals 16 residues. Germline CDR1 reads LNHDA; CDR2 reads SQIVND (reference sequence). The V end was cut by 6 bases, the J end by 2 bases, with 17 bases between. The CDR3: CASRRDRSPGNQPQHF. The DNA for the CDR3 is TGTGCCAGTAGACGCGACCGGAGCCCAGGCAATCAGCCCCAGCATTTT.

This chain links TRBV5-1 with TRBJ2-5; 7 positions agree with TRBD1. CDR3 length: 13 residues. CDR1 and CDR2 (germline): SGHRS, YFSETQ. Germline trimming cut 4 bases from V and 3 bases from J; bases unmatched to any gene: 3. The CDR3 spells CASSTGTEETQYF. In DNA, the CDR3 is TGCGCCAGCAGCACGGGGACAGAAGAGACCCAGTACTTC.

This clone is a singleton in its sample. The V call is TRBV7-8, the J call TRBJ1-1; D is perhaps TRBD1 (5 bases). The ends were cut back, 3 bases at V and 4 bases at J, with 15 bases in the middle. The germline gives CDR1 SGHVS, CDR2 FQNEAQ. The CDR3 has 15 residues. This CDR3 is CASSLEQVESTEAFF. The CDR3 DNA sequence: TGTGCCAGCAGCTTGGAACAGGTCGAGAGCACTGAAGCTTTCTTT.

The chain has TRBV4-1 and TRBJ2-1, with TRBD1 identical over 7 bases. V lost 2 bases, J lost 4 bases, and 11 bases stayed unmatched. Germline values: CDR1 MGHRA, CDR2 YSYEKL. The CDR3 runs 17 residues. The CDR3 nucleotides are TGCGCCAGCAGCCAATTTACCGGGACAGCAATTTACAATGAGCAGTTCTTC. Translating gives CASSQFTGTAIYNEQFF.

The gene calls are TRBV5-8 and TRBJ1-4; TRBD1 aligns across 8 bases. V lost 0 bases and J lost 5; bases outside the gene matches: 6. There are 16 residues in the CDR3. Germline V gene sequence: CDR1 SGHTS, CDR2 YDEGEE. The DNA of the CDR3 is TGTGCCAGCAGCTTGGGAAGCCGGACAGGGAATGAAAAACTGTTTTTT. It codes for CASSLGSRTGNEKLFF.

This clone was observed once. This chain links TRBV6-5 with TRBJ2-6; 7 bases match TRBD1. CDR1 and CDR2 (germline): MNHEY, SVGAGI. The CDR3 runs 15 residues. The J segment lost 4 bases and the V segment lost 6 bases, leaving 6 bases of the junction unmatched. The CDR3 DNA sequence: TGTGCCAGCAGACCTACAGGGGTCGGGGCCAACGTCCTGACTTTC. Protein product: CASRPTGVGANVLTF.

V is TRBV7-6 and J is TRBJ1-5, with a weak D call TRBD1 (6 bases). Trimming shortened V by 2 bases and J by 2 bases, and 16 bases separated the two germline ends. Germline assignment: CDR1 SGHVS and CDR2 FNYEAQ. This CDR3 contains 17 residues. The CDR3 is CASSLTLTGNRNQPQHF. The CDR3 DNA is TGTGCCAGCAGCTTAACACTGACAGGCAATCGCAATCAGCCCCAGCATTTT.

The rearrangement uses TRBV19 and TRBJ2-1; D not resolved. Germline V gives CDR1 LNHDA, CDR2 SQIVND (reference sequence). This CDR3 has 15 amino acids. V lost 1 base to trimming and J lost 3 bases, with 10 bases between them. This CDR3 is CASSIGNYHYNEQFF. In DNA, the CDR3 is TGTGCCAGTAGTATAGGCAACTATCACTACAATGAGCAGTTCTTC.

The V gene is TRBV5-1, the J gene TRBJ1-5, with 8 bases matching TRBD1. Germline V gives CDR1 SGHRS, CDR2 YFSETQ. Trimming removed 4 bases from V and 2 bases from J; junction bases left unmatched: 5. The CDR3 sequence is 15 residues long. The CDR3 bases are TGCGCCAGCAGCGCCACAGGGGGGCGCAATCAGCCCCAGCATTTT. Translated, it gives CASSATGGRNQPQHF.

The rearrangement links TRBV7-9 to TRBJ1-2; TRBD1 agrees at 12 bases. This CDR3 is built from 15 residues. The V gene end was trimmed by 6 bases and the J gene end by 8 bases; junction bases not matched to a gene: 10. From germline, CDR1 is SEHNR and CDR2 FQNEAQ (reference sequence). The CDR3 loop reads CASRSGTGGGQGYTF. In nucleotides, the CDR3 is TGTGCCAGCAGATCCGGGACAGGGGGCGGGCAGGGCTACACCTTC.

V is TRBV29-1 and J is TRBJ1-1; 8 bases map to TRBD1. V lost 1 base and J lost 5; bases outside the gene matches: 3. Germline V gives CDR1 SQVTM, CDR2 ANQGSEA. The CDR3 covers 13 residues. In DNA, the CDR3 is TGCAGCGTTGAAGGCCAGGGGGCGACTGAAGCTTTCTTT. The encoded protein is CSVEGQGATEAFF.

The chain couples TRBV27 to TRBJ2-7, with 14 bases lining up with TRBD2. There are 16 residues in the CDR3. Trimming took 4 bases from V and 4 from J; bases not matched to a gene: 6. Germline V CDR1 and CDR2: MNHEY, SMNVEV (reference sequence). CDR3 sequence (DNA): TGTGCCAGCAGTTCCGGACTAGCGGGAGGAGTTTACGAGCAGTACTTC. Protein product: CASSSGLAGGVYEQYF.

CDR3 in amino acids: CASSMRGRGQPQHF. The CDR3 nucleotides read TGTGCCAGCAGTATGAGGGGGCGAGGACAGCCCCAGCATTTT. The chain is built from TRBV6-2 or TRBV6-3 and TRBJ1-5, with 7 bases lining up with TRBD1. The CDR3 runs to 14 residues. Losses at the gene ends were 5 bases for V and 7 bases for J; bases not matched to a gene: 8. CDR1 and CDR2 from the germline V gene are MNHEY and SVGEGT.

The chain couples TRBV10-3 to TRBJ1-5; weak D call: TRBD1 (6 bases). The CDR3 is 13 amino acids. The germline CDR1 and CDR2 sequences are ENHRY and SYGVKD. V shed 8 bases and J shed 5 bases, with 13 bases lying between them. The CDR3 region has the DNA TGTGCCATCTCTGGACAGTTGGATCAGCCCCAGCATTTT. Protein sequence: CAISGQLDQPQHF.

DNA of the CDR3: TGTGCCAGCAGCCCCGCCCCGGGGCAGGGGACCAATGAGCAGTTCTTC. Its protein product is CASSPAPGQGTNEQFF. The chain joins TRBV27 to TRBJ2-1, with D possibly TRBD1 on 6 matching bases. CDR1 and CDR2 from the germline V gene are MNHEY and SMNVEV (reference sequence). V lost 6 bases to trimming and J lost 6 bases, with 21 bases between them. The CDR3 consists of 16 residues.

The chain joins TRBV18 to TRBJ2-5; D possibly corresponds to TRBD1 (6 bases). The CDR3 is 20 amino acids. Per germline, CDR1 KGHSH and CDR2 LQKENI. V was trimmed by 6 bases and J by 2 bases, leaving 31 bases between them. CDR3 DNA sequence: TGTGCCAGCTCCCCGGGGTTTGACAGGAGTAACCAGGCAATGCAAGAGACCCAGTACTTC. This encodes CASSPGFDRSNQAMQETQYF.